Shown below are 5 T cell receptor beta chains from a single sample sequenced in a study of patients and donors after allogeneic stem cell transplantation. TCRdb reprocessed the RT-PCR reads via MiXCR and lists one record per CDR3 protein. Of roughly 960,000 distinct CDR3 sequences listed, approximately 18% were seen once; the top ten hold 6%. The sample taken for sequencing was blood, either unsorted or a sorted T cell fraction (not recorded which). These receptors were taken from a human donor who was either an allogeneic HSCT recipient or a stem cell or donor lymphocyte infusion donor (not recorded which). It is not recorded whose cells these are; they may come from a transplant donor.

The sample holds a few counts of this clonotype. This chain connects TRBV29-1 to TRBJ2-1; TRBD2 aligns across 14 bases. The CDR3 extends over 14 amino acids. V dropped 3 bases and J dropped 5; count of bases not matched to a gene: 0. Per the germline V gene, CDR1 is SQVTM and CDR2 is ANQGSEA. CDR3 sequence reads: CSVETSGRDNEQFF. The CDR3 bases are TGCAGCGTTGAGACTAGCGGGAGGGACAATGAGCAGTTCTTC.

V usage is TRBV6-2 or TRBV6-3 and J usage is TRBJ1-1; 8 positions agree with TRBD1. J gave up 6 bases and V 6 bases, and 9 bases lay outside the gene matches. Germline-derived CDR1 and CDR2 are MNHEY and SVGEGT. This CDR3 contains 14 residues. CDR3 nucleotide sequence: TGTGCCAGCAGACGGACAGGGTCAGATTCTGAAGCTTTCTTT. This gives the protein CASRRTGSDSEAFF.

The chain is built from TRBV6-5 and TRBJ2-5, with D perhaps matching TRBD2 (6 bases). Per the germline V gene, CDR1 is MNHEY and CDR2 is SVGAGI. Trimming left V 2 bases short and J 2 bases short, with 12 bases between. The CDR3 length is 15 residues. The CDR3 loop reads CASSYGGRTQETQYF. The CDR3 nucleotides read TGTGCCAGCAGTTACGGGGGGAGGACTCAAGAGACCCAGTACTTC.

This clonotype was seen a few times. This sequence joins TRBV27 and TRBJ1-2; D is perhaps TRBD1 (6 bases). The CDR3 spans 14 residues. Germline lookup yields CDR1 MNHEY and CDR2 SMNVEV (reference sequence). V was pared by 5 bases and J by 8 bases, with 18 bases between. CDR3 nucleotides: TGTGCCAGCAGTCCCTATCCACAGGGTGGCGGCTACACCTTC. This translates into CASSPYPQGGGYTF.

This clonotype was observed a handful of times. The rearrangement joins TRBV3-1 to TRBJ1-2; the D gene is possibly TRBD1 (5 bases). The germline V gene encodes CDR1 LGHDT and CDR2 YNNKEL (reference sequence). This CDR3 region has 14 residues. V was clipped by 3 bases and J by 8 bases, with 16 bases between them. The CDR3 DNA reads TGTGCCAGCAGCCAGTCTCCAGGGCCGGGAGGCTACACCTTC. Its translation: CASSQSPGPGGYTF.